This record looks at one TCR beta chain sequence and its context. This record belongs to a study of molecular identifiers for immune sequencing clone quantification. MiXCR, applied by TCRdb to the PCR reads, yields one record per CDR3 protein. In the table there are more than 450,000 distinct CDR3 sequences, around a fifth of which are singletons. Naive CD8 T cells, phenotype CD8+CD4-CCR7+CD45RA+, were sorted. The CDR3 extends over 19 amino acids. CDR1 is LGHDT, CDR2 YNNKEL, per germline (reference sequence). Trimming cost V 1 base and J 4 bases; bases outside gene matches: 17. Material: naive CD8+ T cells from blood, with Jurkat cell RNA spiked in. Subset of the sample: FACS-sorted CD8+CD4-CCR7+CD45RA+ naive T cells. The chain recombines TRBV3-1 with TRBJ1-1, with 8 nucleotides matching TRBD1. The source is a human donor in good health. Some libraries in this study had Jurkat cell RNA spiked in. DNA of the CDR3: TGTGCCAGCAGCCAAGTAGTAATTGCAGGGGGCGAGGGGAGCACTGAAGCTTTCTTT. Its protein product is CASSQVVIAGGEGSTEAFF. Using reference TRBV3-1 and TRBJ1-1 for the parts outside the CDR3, the full variable domain is DTAVSQTPKYLVTQMGNDKSIKCEQNLGHDTMYWYKQDSKKFLKIMFSYNNKELIINETVPNRFSPKSPDKAHLNLHINSLELGDSAVYFCASSQVVIAGGEGSTEAFFGQGTRLTVV.